Each of the 19 T cell receptor beta chains below was sequenced from the same sample in a study of T cell changes during pregnancy in multiple sclerosis. Generated by immunoSEQ multiplex PCR, the TCRdb table keeps only in-frame clones and is missing some. The sample comprises 40,000 to 45,000 clones, 80% to 95% of which are singletons, and 0.7% rests with the top ten. The specimen was CD4+ T cells from peripheral blood mononuclear cells, collected before pregnancy. These receptors all come from a female donor with multiple sclerosis, enrolled in a pregnancy study.

The chain carries TRBV7-6 and TRBJ1-5; D unresolved. The V end was cut by 5 bases, the J end by 6 bases, with 14 bases between. Looked up from germline, CDR1 is SGHVS and CDR2 is FNYEAQ. There are 14 residues in the CDR3. For the CDR3, the DNA is TGTGCCAGCAGCGCCGGTTTAGAGCCTCAGCCCCAGCATTTT. Translating gives CASSAGLEPQPQHF. Supplemented by reference TRBV7-6 and TRBJ1-5, the full variable domain reads GAGVSQSPRYKVTKRGQDVALRCDPISGHVSLYWYRQALGQGPEFLTYFNYEAQQDKSGLPNDRFSAERPEGSISTLTIQRTEQRDSAMYRCASSAGLEPQPQHFGDGTRLSIL.

This chain uses TRBV5-1 with TRBJ2-5; TRBD1 agrees at 7 bases. The end of the DNA fits TRBJ2-7 better, so the J call may be wrong. This CDR3 spans 14 amino acids. CDR1 is SGHRS, CDR2 YFSETQ, per germline. The CDR3 DNA follows: TGCGCCAGCAGCCCCGGGACAGCCCCCTACGAGCAGTACTTC. As protein: CASSPGTAPYEQYF.

The J gene is TRBJ2-2, the V gene TRBV2; 7 bases map to TRBD2. Germline V gene data show CDR1 as SNHLY and CDR2 as FYNNEI. This CDR3 spans 15 amino acids. V dropped 8 bases and J dropped 6; count of bases not matched to a gene: 12. CDR3 sequence reads: CASGRATKLSGELFF. CDR3 bases: TGTGCCAGCGGGAGGGCGACAAAGCTATCCGGGGAGCTGTTTTTT.

The rearrangement links TRBV7-9 to TRBJ1-2; D is uncertain. V shed 0 bases and J shed 0 bases, with 5 bases lying between them. The CDR3 spans 14 residues. Germline CDR1 and CDR2: SEHNR and FQNEAQ (reference sequence). Written as DNA, the CDR3 is TGTGCCAGCAGCTTAGCAACTACTAACTATGGCTACACCTTC. It is translated as CASSLATTNYGYTF. Looking up the rest from reference TRBV7-9 and TRBJ1-2 gives the full variable domain: DTGVSQNPRHKITKRGQNVTFRCDPISEHNRLYWYRQTLGQGPEFLTYFQNEAQLEKSRLLSDRFSAERPKGSFSTLEIQRTEQGDSAMYLCASSLATTNYGYTFGSGTRLTVV.

The V and J genes are TRBV18 and TRBJ2-5; possibly TRBD2 for D (5 bases). Germline assignment: CDR1 KGHSH and CDR2 LQKENI. The CDR3 sequence is 16 residues long. The ends were cut back, 6 bases at V and 5 bases at J, with 22 bases in the middle. The CDR3 region is CASSPGLGGGGETQYF. CDR3 bases: TGTGCCAGCTCGCCGGGGTTAGGTGGCGGCGGGGAGACCCAGTACTTC.

This clone was counted between two and nine times. The V and J genes are TRBV7-9 and TRBJ1-1; tentatively, D is TRBD1 (5 bases). Germline V gene data show CDR1 as SEHNR and CDR2 as FQNEAQ (reference sequence). The CDR3 totals 14 residues. Trimming took 5 bases from V and 0 from J, leaving 10 bases between them. CDR3 DNA sequence: TGTGCCAGCAGCGAACAGGCTATGAACACTGAAGCTTTCTTT. It translates to CASSEQAMNTEAFF.

The chain has TRBV30 and TRBJ1-2; D not certain. The length of the CDR3 is 11 residues. Looked up from germline, CDR1 is GTSNPN and CDR2 is SVGIG (reference sequence). The V end lost 1 base, the J end lost 7 bases, and 7 bases lay between the germline ends. The CDR3 DNA follows: TGTGCCTGGAGTGCACTAAGTGGCTACACCTTC. Protein sequence: CAWSALSGYTF.

For the CDR3, the DNA is TGTGCCAGCAGCCAAGAGGCCGTCAGGTCGGCGGGGGAACTAAATGAGCAGTTCTTC. Translated, it gives CASSQEAVRSAGELNEQFF. The genes are TRBV4-2 and TRBJ2-1, with 7 bases identical to TRBD2. The germline V gene has CDR1 LGHNA and CDR2 YNFKEQ. The CDR3 loop spans 19 amino acids. J was trimmed by 7 bases and V by 0 bases; bases with no gene match: 18.

This chain uses TRBV7-9 with TRBJ2-1; 12 nucleotides match TRBD2. This CDR3 is 18 amino acids long. J lost 7 bases, V lost 2 bases, and 12 bases had no gene match. Germline V gives CDR1 SEHNR, CDR2 FQNEAQ (reference sequence). CDR3 loop: CASSLPLRLAGARNEQFF. DNA of the CDR3: TGTGCCAGCAGCTTACCCCTTCGACTAGCGGGAGCGAGGAATGAGCAGTTCTTC.

This clone was picked up one time. The J gene is TRBJ1-2, the V gene TRBV29-1; maybe TRBD1 (5 bases). The germline V and J ends were trimmed by 7 bases and 3 bases, with 12 bases remaining between them. This CDR3 contains 12 residues. Germline V CDR1 and CDR2: SQVTM, ANQGSEA. Here the CDR3 DNA reads TGCAGCGCTTCCCGGGGGGACTATGGCTACACCTTC. Translating gives CSASRGDYGYTF. Looking up the rest from reference TRBV29-1 and TRBJ1-2 gives the full variable domain: SAVISQKPSRDICQRGTSLTIQCQVDSQVTMMFWYRQQPGQSLTLIATANQGSEATYESGFVIDKFPISRPNLTFSTLTVSNMSPEDSSIYLCSASRGDYGYTFGSGTRLTVV.

The chain carries TRBV10-2 and TRBJ1-2; tentatively, D is TRBD1 (5 bases). Germline V CDR1 and CDR2: WSHSY, SAAADI. The germline V and J ends were trimmed by 2 bases and 3 bases, with 16 bases remaining between them. The CDR3 has 16 amino acids. As DNA, the CDR3 is TGCGCCAGCAGTGAGACGACCAGGGCCCTCTACTATGGCTACACCTTC. Translating it yields CASSETTRALYYGYTF.

The rearrangement uses TRBV7-8 and TRBJ2-1, with a possible D match to TRBD1 (6 bases). The germline V gene has CDR1 SGHVS and CDR2 FQNEAQ. V was pared by 1 base and J by 0 bases, with 13 bases between. The CDR3 consists of 17 residues. The chain's CDR3 is CASSLEGVISSYNEQFF. CDR3 nucleotide sequence: TGTGCCAGCAGCTTAGAGGGGGTGATTAGCTCCTACAATGAGCAGTTCTTC.

The rearrangement joins TRBV10-3 to TRBJ1-3; D is unresolved. V gave up 2 bases and J gave up 5 bases, with 19 bases separating them. Per germline, CDR1 ENHRY and CDR2 SYGVKD. The CDR3 has 17 residues. The CDR3 nucleotides are TGTGCCATCAGTGAGAGACGGGGAGCAGATCTCCGAAACACCATATATTTT. This translates into CAISERRGADLRNTIYF.

The V gene is TRBV18, the J gene TRBJ2-3, with 8 nucleotides matching TRBD1. V lost 4 bases, J lost 1 base, and 4 bases stayed unmatched. This CDR3 is built from 15 residues. CDR1 and CDR2 from the germline V gene are KGHSH and LQKENI. The CDR3 DNA sequence: TGTGCCAGCTCACTCGACAGGGGAGGCACAGATACGCAGTATTTT. It specifies CASSLDRGGTDTQYF.

The CDR3 DNA follows: TGTGCCTGGAGTCTAACAGGGAGCCCTGAAGCTTTCTTT. This encodes CAWSLTGSPEAFF. The chain has TRBV30 and TRBJ1-1; D is possibly TRBD1 (6 bases). CDR1 and CDR2 (germline): GTSNPN, SVGIG (reference sequence). This CDR3 has 13 amino acids. V shed 2 bases and J shed 6 bases, with 13 bases lying between them.

This chain links TRBV2 with TRBJ2-2; 11 positions agree with TRBD1. The V segment lost 7 bases and the J segment 6 bases; nucleotides outside the gene matches: 7. CDR3 length equals 15 residues. Germline CDR1 reads SNHLY; CDR2 reads FYNNEI. CDR3 nucleotides: TGTGCCAGCAACCCGGGACAGGGGGTCCCCGGGGAGCTGTTTTTT. This codes for CASNPGQGVPGELFF.

In this sample, this clone turned up once. The J gene is TRBJ2-3, the V gene TRBV5-1; D is unresolved. This CDR3 is built from 15 residues. CDR1 and CDR2 from the germline V gene are SGHRS and YFSETQ. Trimming cost V 2 bases and J 8 bases, with 18 bases left between them. The CDR3 reads CASSLQPLDARTQYF. The CDR3 DNA sequence: TGCGCCAGCAGCTTACAGCCCCTCGATGCCCGTACGCAGTATTTT.

The chain joins TRBV2 to TRBJ2-5, with TRBD1 matching 8 bases. The CDR3 spans 14 residues. Germline loops: CDR1 SNHLY, CDR2 FYNNEI. The V segment lost 5 bases and the J segment 2 bases; nucleotides outside the gene matches: 4. CDR3 amino acids: CASSKDRGQETQYF. In nucleotides, the CDR3 is TGTGCCAGCAGTAAAGACAGGGGACAAGAGACCCAGTACTTC. The variable domain in full, completed from reference TRBV2 and TRBJ2-5, reads EPEVTQTPSHQVTQMGQEVILRCVPISNHLYFYWYRQILGQKVEFLVSFYNNEISEKSEIFDDQFSVERPDGSNFTLKIRSTKLEDSAMYFCASSKDRGQETQYFGPGTRLLVL.

The chain couples TRBV28 to TRBJ2-1; 15 bases are shared with TRBD2. The germline gives CDR1 MDHEN, CDR2 SYDVKM. J lost 2 bases, V lost 4 bases, and 3 bases had no gene match. The CDR3 runs 17 residues. The CDR3 DNA reads TGTGCCAGCAGTTCGTGGACTAGCGGGAGGGCCTACAATGAGCAGTTCTTC. This encodes CASSSWTSGRAYNEQFF.